Shown below are 21 T cell receptor beta chains from a single sample sequenced in a study of blood T cell repertoires in COVID-19. The assay was immunoSEQ multiplex PCR, and TCRdb's table has in-frame clones only and misses some. The table includes around 66,000 clones, roughly 86% detected once. Sequenced material: peripheral blood. The source is a man aged 55 to 70 with acute or convalescent COVID-19.

This chain joins TRBV9 and TRBJ2-3; 7 bases align to TRBD2. The germline V gene has CDR1 SGDLS and CDR2 YYNGEE. CDR3 size: 16 residues. V lost 0 bases to trimming and J lost 0 bases; unmatched junction nucleotides: 4. CDR3 sequence reads: CASSVGLAMSTDTQYF. Here the CDR3 DNA reads TGTGCCAGCAGCGTAGGACTAGCTATGAGCACAGATACGCAGTATTTT.

This clone was seen only once. J is TRBJ2-7 and V is TRBV30; 7 bases are shared with TRBD1. J gave up 0 bases and V 6 bases, and 2 bases lay outside the gene matches. The germline V gene has CDR1 GTSNPN and CDR2 SVGIG (reference sequence). The CDR3 consists of 12 residues. The CDR3 DNA sequence: TGTGCCTGCGGACAGGACTCCTACGAGCAGTACTTC. This sequence encodes CACGQDSYEQYF.

The rearrangement uses TRBV6-2 or TRBV6-3 and TRBJ1-2, with unresolved D. Germline loops: CDR1 MNHEY, CDR2 SVGEGT. V lost 5 bases to trimming and J lost 5 bases, with 12 bases between them. The CDR3 covers 13 residues. The CDR3 region is CASSLGETYGYTF. The CDR3 bases are TGTGCCAGCAGTCTCGGGGAGACATATGGCTACACCTTC.

This chain uses TRBV11-2 with TRBJ1-4; 7 nucleotides match TRBD1. V shed 1 base and J 3 bases; nucleotides not matched to a gene: 8. There are 17 residues in the CDR3. The germline gives CDR1 SGHAT, CDR2 FQNNGV. Written as DNA, the CDR3 is TGTGCCAGCAGCTTAGGTCGAAAGACAGGGCCTAATGAAAAACTGTTTTTT. Translation gives CASSLGRKTGPNEKLFF.

This chain connects TRBV18 to TRBJ1-1; D call uncertain. Trimming left V 4 bases short and J 1 base short, with 10 bases between. The CDR3 spans 14 residues. In germline, CDR1 is KGHSH, CDR2 LQKENI. The CDR3, as DNA: TGTGCCAGCTCACTCAGAGGTGAGAACACTGAAGCTTTCTTT. Its translation is CASSLRGENTEAFF.

V gene TRBV7-2 combines with J gene TRBJ2-4; 7 bases match TRBD1. The CDR3 has 14 residues. Germline loops: CDR1 SGHTA, CDR2 FQGNSA. The V gene end was trimmed by 5 bases and the J gene end by 3 bases; junction bases not matched to a gene: 4. The CDR3: CASSEQGFKNIQYF. The DNA for the CDR3 is TGTGCCAGCAGCGAACAGGGGTTCAAAAACATTCAGTACTTC.

The chain is built from TRBV19 and TRBJ1-5; no firm D call. CDR1 and CDR2 (germline): LNHDA, SQIVND (reference sequence). Between the trimmed V and J ends, which lost 6 bases and 0 bases, there was a span of 9 bases. This CDR3 comprises 14 residues. In DNA form, the CDR3 reads TGTGCCAGTAGGCCGGGTTATAGCAATCAGCCCCAGCATTTT. Translation gives CASRPGYSNQPQHF.

The V and J genes are TRBV27 and TRBJ2-3; 8 nucleotides match TRBD1. The CDR3 totals 14 residues. Germline CDR1 is MNHEY and CDR2 is SMNVEV (reference sequence). Germline trimming cut 3 bases from V and 1 base from J; bases unmatched to any gene: 0. This CDR3 reads CASSLDRGTDTQYF. Here the CDR3 DNA reads TGTGCCAGCAGTTTGGACAGGGGCACAGATACGCAGTATTTT.

This clone was detected only once. V usage is TRBV5-4 and J usage is TRBJ2-7, with 10 bases lining up with TRBD2. Germline lookup yields CDR1 SGHNT and CDR2 YYREEE (reference sequence). The CDR3 consists of 15 residues. Trimming cost V 4 bases and J 4 bases; bases outside gene matches: 8. The CDR3 coding sequence is TGTGCCAGCAGCCGAGGACTAGCGGACCCGTACGAGCAGTACTTC. Translated: CASSRGLADPYEQYF.

In its sample, this clone was seen once. The CDR3 bases are TGCGCCAGCAGCCCTACTCACTCTACTTCGTCCGGGGCCAACGTCCTGACTTTC. Its protein product is CASSPTHSTSSGANVLTF. The rearrangement links TRBV5-1 to TRBJ2-6, with D unclear. This CDR3 is 18 amino acids long. Trimming took off 4 bases at V and 4 bases at J, with 21 bases between the two ends. Germline-derived CDR1 and CDR2 are SGHRS and YFSETQ.

CDR3: CASSTQLAGGHVTDTQYF. CDR3 DNA: TGTGCCAGCAGCACCCAACTAGCGGGGGGGCACGTCACAGATACGCAGTATTTT. The rearrangement uses TRBV7-2 and TRBJ2-3, with 13 bases matching TRBD2. V dropped 5 bases and J dropped 2; count of bases not matched to a gene: 10. CDR1 and CDR2 from the germline V gene are SGHTA and FQGNSA. The CDR3 has 18 residues.

V usage is TRBV24-1 and J usage is TRBJ2-5; 9 positions agree with TRBD2. The junction had 4 bases not matched to a gene; V was cut back by 10 bases and J by 2 bases. The CDR3 loop spans 13 amino acids. Per the germline V gene, CDR1 is KGHDR and CDR2 is SFDVKD. CDR3 coding DNA: TGTGCCACGCGGGAGGGGGGACAAGAGACCCAGTACTTC. It codes for CATREGGQETQYF.

The chain recombines TRBV19 with TRBJ1-5; TRBD1 aligns across 7 bases. The CDR3 runs to 14 residues. Germline lookup yields CDR1 LNHDA and CDR2 SQIVND (reference sequence). With V trimmed by 5 bases and J by 4 bases, 5 bases remained unmatched. The CDR3 region is CASSRDRMNQPQHF. The CDR3 DNA reads TGTGCCAGTAGTCGGGACAGAATGAATCAGCCCCAGCATTTT.

For the CDR3, the DNA is TGTGCCAGCAGGCGGACAGTGAACACTGAAGCTTTCTTT. It specifies CASRRTVNTEAFF. The chain combines TRBV6-4 with TRBJ1-1; TRBD1 is a possible D gene (6 bases). This CDR3 is 13 amino acids long. The V end lost 6 bases, the J end lost 0 bases, and 8 bases lay between the germline ends. Germline V CDR1 and CDR2: MRHNA, SNTAGT.

V is TRBV5-1 and J is TRBJ2-7; no definite D call. The length of the CDR3 is 15 residues. Deletions cut 3 bases from V and 1 base from J, with 14 bases between. The V gene's germline CDR1 is SGHRS and CDR2 YFSETQ. The CDR3 region is CASSYDYQASYEQYF. Written as DNA, the CDR3 is TGCGCCAGCAGCTACGATTATCAGGCGTCCTACGAGCAGTACTTC.

The chain uses TRBV4-3 and TRBJ2-3; tentatively, D is TRBD2 (6 bases). With 0 bases removed from V and 0 bases from J, the gap between germline ends came to 10 bases. The CDR3 is made up of 16 amino acids. CDR1 LGHNA and CDR2 YSLEER come from the germline V gene. The CDR3 sequence is CASSQEPRESTDTQYF. In DNA, the CDR3 is TGCGCCAGCAGCCAAGAGCCACGGGAGAGCACAGATACGCAGTATTTT.

This chain connects TRBV10-3 to TRBJ1-1, with no clear D. There are 14 residues in the CDR3. The V gene lost 1 base and the J gene lost 1 base, with 7 bases spanning the gap. Germline CDR1 is ENHRY and CDR2 is SYGVKD. The CDR3 reads CAISEYEGNTEAFF. In nucleotides, the CDR3 is TGTGCCATCAGTGAGTATGAGGGGAACACTGAAGCTTTCTTT.

This chain links TRBV19 with TRBJ2-7; no clear D. V was shortened by 3 bases and J by 2 bases, with 11 bases between the two germline ends. CDR1 LNHDA and CDR2 SQIVND come from the germline V gene (reference sequence). CDR3 length: 14 amino acids. The CDR3 loop is CASSIRNLPYEQYF. The CDR3 region has the DNA TGTGCCAGTAGTATCAGGAACCTACCCTACGAGCAGTACTTC.

The chain employs TRBV15 and TRBJ2-5; TRBD2 might be the D (6 bases). CDR1 LNHNV and CDR2 YYDKDF come from the germline V gene (reference sequence). This CDR3 region has 15 residues. V lost 0 bases and J 5 bases, leaving 13 bases between the germline ends. CDR3 nucleotide sequence: TGTGCCACCAGCAGAGATCATGGGACTGAGGAGACCCAGTACTTC. Its protein is CATSRDHGTEETQYF. The entire variable domain, with the rest obtained from reference TRBV15 and TRBJ2-5, is as follows: DAMVIQNPRYQVTQFGKPVTLSCSQTLNHNVMYWYQQKSSQAPKLLFHYYDKDFNNEADTPDNFQSRRPNTSFCFLDIRSPGLGDTAMYLCATSRDHGTEETQYFGPGTRLLVL.

This chain connects TRBV6-6 to TRBJ1-1, with 7 bases lining up with TRBD1. V lost 5 bases to trimming and J lost 1 base; unmatched junction nucleotides: 22. There are 20 residues in the CDR3. CDR1 and CDR2 (germline): MNHNY, SVGAGI (reference sequence). The DNA of the CDR3 is TGTGCCAGCAGTCTCGGACCGGGACGGAGGGGGCCGCAGGCGAACACTGAAGCTTTCTTT. Translation gives CASSLGPGRRGPQANTEAFF.

The CDR3 loop reads CASSFRVTEAFF. CDR3 bases: TGTGCCAGCAGCTTCAGGGTGACTGAAGCTTTCTTT. The rearrangement links TRBV7-8 to TRBJ1-1, with D possibly TRBD1 on 5 matching bases. Germline V lookup: CDR1 SGHVS, CDR2 FQNEAQ. V lost 3 bases and J lost 5, with 7 bases in between. The CDR3 length is 12 residues.